What follows is one T cell receptor beta chain and its context. Its antigen is not known. Clones were read by immunoSEQ multiplex PCR, and TCRdb kept only the in-frame ones, dropping some. This sample has 15,000 or so clones, with 80% to 95% found just once. This sample was taken from a study of graft-versus-host responses after intestinal transplantation. At the level of the study: Induction using anti-thymocyte globulin, followed by tacrolimus and steroids for two to three years, was given to all recipients. The study, taken as a whole, reports: Allograft clonal ratios (graft-versus-host to host-versus-graft) were high in patients who had graft-donor T cell macrochimerism.

Between the trimmed V and J ends, which lost 7 bases and 6 bases, there was a span of 19 bases. CDR1 and CDR2 from the germline V gene are MDHEN and SYDVKM. The CDR3 spans 15 residues. This receptor was obtained from a human patient who received an intestinal transplant, so some T cells may come from the graft donor. This chain links TRBV28 with TRBJ1-5; D might be TRBD1 (6 bases). Material: PBMCs, obtained 1032 days after intestinal transplantation. CDR3 amino acids: CASTSGRGRGQPQHF. The CDR3 DNA follows: TGTGCCAGCACCTCCGGCAGGGGAAGAGGTCAGCCCCAGCATTTT.